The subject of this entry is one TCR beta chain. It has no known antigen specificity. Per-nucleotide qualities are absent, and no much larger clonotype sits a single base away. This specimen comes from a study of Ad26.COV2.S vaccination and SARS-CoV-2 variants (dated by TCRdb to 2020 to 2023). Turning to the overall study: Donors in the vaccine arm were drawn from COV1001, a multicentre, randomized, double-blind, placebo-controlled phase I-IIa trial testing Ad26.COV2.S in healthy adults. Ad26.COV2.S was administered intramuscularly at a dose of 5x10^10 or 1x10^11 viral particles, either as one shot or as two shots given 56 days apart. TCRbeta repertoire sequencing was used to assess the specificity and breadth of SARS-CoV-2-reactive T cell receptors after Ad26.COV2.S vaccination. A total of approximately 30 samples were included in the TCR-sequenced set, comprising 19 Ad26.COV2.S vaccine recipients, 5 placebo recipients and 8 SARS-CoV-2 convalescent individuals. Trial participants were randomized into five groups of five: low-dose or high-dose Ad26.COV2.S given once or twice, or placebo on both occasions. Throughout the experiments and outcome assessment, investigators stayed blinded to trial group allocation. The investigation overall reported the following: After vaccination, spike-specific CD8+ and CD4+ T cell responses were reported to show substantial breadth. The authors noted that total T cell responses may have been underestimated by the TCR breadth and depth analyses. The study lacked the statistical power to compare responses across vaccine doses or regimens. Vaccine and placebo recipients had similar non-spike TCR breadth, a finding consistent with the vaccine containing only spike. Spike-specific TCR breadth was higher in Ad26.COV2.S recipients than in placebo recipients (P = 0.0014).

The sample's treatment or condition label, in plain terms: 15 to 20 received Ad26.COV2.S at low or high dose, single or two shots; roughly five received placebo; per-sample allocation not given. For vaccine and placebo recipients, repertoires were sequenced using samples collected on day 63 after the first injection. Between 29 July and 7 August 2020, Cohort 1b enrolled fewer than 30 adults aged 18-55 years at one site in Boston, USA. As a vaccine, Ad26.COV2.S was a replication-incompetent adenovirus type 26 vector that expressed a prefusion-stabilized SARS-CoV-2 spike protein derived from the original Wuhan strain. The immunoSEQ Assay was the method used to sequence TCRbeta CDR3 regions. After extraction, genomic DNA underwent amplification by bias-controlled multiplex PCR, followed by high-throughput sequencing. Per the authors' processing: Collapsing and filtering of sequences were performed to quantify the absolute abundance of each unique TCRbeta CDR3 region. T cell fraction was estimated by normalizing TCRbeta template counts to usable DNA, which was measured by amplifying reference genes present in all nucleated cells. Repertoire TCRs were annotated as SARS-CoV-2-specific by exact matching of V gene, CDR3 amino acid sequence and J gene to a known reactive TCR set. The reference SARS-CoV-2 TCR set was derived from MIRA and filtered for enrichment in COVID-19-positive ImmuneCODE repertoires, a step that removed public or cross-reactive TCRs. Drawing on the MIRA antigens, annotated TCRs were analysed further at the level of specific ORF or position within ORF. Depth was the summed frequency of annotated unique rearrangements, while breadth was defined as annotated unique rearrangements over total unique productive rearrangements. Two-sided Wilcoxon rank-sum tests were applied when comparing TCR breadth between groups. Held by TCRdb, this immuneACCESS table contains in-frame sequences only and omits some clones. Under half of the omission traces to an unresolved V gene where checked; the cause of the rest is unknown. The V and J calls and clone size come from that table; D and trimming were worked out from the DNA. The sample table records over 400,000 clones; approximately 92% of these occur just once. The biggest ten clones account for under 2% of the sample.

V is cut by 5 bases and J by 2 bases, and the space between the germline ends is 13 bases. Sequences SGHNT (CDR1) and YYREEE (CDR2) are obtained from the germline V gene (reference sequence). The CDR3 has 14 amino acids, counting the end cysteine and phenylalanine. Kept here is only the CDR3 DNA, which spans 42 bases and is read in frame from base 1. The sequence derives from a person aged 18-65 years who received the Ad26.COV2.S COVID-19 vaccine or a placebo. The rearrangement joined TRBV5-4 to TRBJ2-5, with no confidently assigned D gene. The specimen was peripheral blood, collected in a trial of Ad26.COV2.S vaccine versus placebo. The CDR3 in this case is CASSTSRRQETQYF. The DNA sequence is TGTGCCAGCAGTACCTCGCGGCGTCAAGAGACCCAGTACTTC.